This TCR beta chain was captured by sequencing in a study of OX40 agonist ivuxolimab in advanced cancers. About the research overall: Patients undergoing dose escalation presented with hepatocellular carcinoma, melanoma, renal cell or head and neck cancer.

From germline, CDR1 is MNHNY and CDR2 SVGAGI (reference sequence). The CDR3 consists of 11 residues. V dropped 6 bases and J dropped 9 bases, with 9 bases sitting between them. Regarding this clone: Its cognate antigen is unknown.

Study observations and caveats: At 0.1-3.0 mg/kg, partial responders had clonal expansion among the lowest observed. What antigens the expanded peripheral T cells recognized was never established. Some of the nonresponding patients also showed low levels of normalized T-cell clonal expansion.

Profiling relied on immunoSEQ multiplex PCR, and the TCRdb table lists in-frame clones only, not all of them. The data hold about 58,000 clones, with around 83% observed a single time. The source was CD4+ or CD8+ T cells sorted from blood, collected in a trial of the OX40 agonist ivuxolimab. The J gene is TRBJ1-5, the V gene TRBV6-6, with D unresolved. The TCR originated in an adult with an advanced solid tumor such as melanoma, head and neck, liver or kidney cancer. The CDR3 DNA reads TGTGCCAGCAGGCAAGAAGGGCCCCAGCATTTT. Translated, it gives CASRQEGPQHF.